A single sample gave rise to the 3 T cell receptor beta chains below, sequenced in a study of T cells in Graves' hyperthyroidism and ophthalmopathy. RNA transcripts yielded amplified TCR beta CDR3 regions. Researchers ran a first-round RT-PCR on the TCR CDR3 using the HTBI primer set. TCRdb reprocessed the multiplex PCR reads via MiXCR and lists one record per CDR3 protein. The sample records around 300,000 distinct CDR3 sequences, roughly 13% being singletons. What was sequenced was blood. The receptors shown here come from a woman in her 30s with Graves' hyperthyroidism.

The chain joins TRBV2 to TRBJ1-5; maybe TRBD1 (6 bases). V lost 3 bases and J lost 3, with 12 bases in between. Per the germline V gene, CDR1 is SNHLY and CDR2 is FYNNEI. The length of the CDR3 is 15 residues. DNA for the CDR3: TGTGCCAGCAGTGATCTGGACAGTATCAATCAGCCCCAGCATTTT. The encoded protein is CASSDLDSINQPQHF.

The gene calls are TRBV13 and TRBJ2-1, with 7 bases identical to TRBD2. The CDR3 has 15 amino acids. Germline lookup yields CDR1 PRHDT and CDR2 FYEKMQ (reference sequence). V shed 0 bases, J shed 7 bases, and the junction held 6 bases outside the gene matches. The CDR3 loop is CASSLGLADGNEQFF. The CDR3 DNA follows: TGTGCCAGCAGCTTAGGTCTAGCGGACGGAAATGAGCAGTTCTTC. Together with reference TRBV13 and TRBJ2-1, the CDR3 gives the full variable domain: AAGVIQSPRHLIKEKRETATLKCYPIPRHDTVYWYQQGPGQDPQFLISFYEKMQSDKGSIPDRFSAQQFSDYHSELNMSSLELGDSALYFCASSLGLADGNEQFFGPGTRLTVL.

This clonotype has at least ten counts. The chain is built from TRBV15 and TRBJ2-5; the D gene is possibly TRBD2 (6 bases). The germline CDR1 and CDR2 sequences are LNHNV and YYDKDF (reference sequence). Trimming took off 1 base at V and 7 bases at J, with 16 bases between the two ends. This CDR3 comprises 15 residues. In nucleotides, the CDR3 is TGTGCCACCAGCAGAGGGGAGCGGGCTATCGGGACCCAGTACTTC. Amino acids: CATSRGERAIGTQYF.